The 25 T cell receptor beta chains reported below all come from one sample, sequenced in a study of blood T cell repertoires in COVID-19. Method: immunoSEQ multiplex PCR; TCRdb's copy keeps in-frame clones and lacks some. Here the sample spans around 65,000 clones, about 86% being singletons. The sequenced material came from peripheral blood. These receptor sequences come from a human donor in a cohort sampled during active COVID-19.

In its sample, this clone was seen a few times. The CDR3 protein is CASSLRTGSRNEQFF. DNA for the CDR3: TGTGCCAGCAGCCTTAGGACAGGTAGTCGGAATGAGCAGTTCTTC. This chain links TRBV7-3 with TRBJ2-1; 7 bases fit TRBD1. V shed 5 bases and J 7 bases; nucleotides not matched to a gene: 11. The CDR3 extends over 15 amino acids. The germline V gene encodes CDR1 SGHTA and CDR2 FQGTGA.

The CDR3, as DNA: TGCGCCAGCAGCCAAGTAGCCGACAGGGGGACCTACGAGCAGTACTTC. It yields the protein CASSQVADRGTYEQYF. The chain couples TRBV4-1 to TRBJ2-7, with 9 bases fitting TRBD1. V gave up 1 base and J gave up 2 bases; unmatched junction bases: 6. The CDR3 has 16 residues. Germline values: CDR1 MGHRA, CDR2 YSYEKL.

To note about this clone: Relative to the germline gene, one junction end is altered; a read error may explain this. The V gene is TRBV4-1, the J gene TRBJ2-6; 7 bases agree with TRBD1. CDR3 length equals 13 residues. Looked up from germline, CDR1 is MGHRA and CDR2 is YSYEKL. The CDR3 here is CASSQDPRGQASF. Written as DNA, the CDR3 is TGCGCCAGCAGCCAAGATCCAAGAGGACAGGCGTCTTTC.

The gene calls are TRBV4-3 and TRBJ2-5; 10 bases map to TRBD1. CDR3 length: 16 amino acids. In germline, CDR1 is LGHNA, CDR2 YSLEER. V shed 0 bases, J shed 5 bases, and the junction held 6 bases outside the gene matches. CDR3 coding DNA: TGCGCCAGCAGCCAAGATGGGACAGGGGCGGCGGAGACCCAGTACTTC. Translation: CASSQDGTGAAETQYF.

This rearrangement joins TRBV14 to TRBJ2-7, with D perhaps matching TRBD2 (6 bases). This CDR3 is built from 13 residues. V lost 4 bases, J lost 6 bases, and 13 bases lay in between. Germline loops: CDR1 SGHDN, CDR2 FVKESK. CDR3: CASSLRLVGEQYF. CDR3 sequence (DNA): TGTGCCAGCAGCCTGAGACTAGTCGGCGAGCAGTACTTC.

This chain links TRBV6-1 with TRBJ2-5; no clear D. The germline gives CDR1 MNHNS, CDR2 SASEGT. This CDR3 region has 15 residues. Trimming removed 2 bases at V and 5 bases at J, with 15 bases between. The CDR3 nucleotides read TGTGCCAGCAGTGAAAGGCGGCGCCCCGGGGAGACCCAGTACTTC. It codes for CASSERRRPGETQYF.

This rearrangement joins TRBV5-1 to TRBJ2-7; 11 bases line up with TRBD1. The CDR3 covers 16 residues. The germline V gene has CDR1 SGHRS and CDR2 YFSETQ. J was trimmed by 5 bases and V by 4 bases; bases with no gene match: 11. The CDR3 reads CASSRIPGQGGDEQYF. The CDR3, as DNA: TGCGCCAGCAGCCGTATACCGGGACAGGGGGGCGACGAGCAGTACTTC. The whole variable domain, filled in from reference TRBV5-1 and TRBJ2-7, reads KAGVTQTPRYLIKTRGQQVTLSCSPISGHRSVSWYQQTPGQGLQFLFEYFSETQRNKGNFPGRFSGRQFSNSRSEMNVSTLELGDSALYLCASSRIPGQGGDEQYFGPGTRLTVT.

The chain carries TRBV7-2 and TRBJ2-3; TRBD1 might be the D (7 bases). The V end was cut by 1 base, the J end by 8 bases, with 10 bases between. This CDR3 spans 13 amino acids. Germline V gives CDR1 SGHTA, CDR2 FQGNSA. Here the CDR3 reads CASSLDQGGTQYF. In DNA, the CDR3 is TGTGCCAGCAGCTTAGACCAGGGGGGTACGCAGTATTTT.

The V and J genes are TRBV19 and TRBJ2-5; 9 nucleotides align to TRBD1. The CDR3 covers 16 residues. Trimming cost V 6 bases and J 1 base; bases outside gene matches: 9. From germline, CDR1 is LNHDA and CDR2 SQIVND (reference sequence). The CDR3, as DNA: TGTGCCAGTAGCACCGGGACAGGGCCTTTCCAAGAGACCCAGTACTTC. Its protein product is CASSTGTGPFQETQYF.

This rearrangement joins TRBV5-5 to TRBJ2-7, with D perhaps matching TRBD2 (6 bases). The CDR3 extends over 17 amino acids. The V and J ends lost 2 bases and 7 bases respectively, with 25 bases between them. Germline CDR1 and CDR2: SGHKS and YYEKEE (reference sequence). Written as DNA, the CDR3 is TGTGCCAGCAGCTTCCCGGGACCCTCCTCGCCCCTAGCGGAGCAGTACTTC. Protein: CASSFPGPSSPLAEQYF.

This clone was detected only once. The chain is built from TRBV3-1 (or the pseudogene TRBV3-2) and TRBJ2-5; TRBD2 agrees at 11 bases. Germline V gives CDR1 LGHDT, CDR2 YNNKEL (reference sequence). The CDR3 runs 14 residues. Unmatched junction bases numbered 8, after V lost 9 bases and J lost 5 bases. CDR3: CASSRASGRETQYF. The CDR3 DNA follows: TGTGCCAGTTCGAGGGCTAGCGGGAGGGAGACCCAGTACTTC.

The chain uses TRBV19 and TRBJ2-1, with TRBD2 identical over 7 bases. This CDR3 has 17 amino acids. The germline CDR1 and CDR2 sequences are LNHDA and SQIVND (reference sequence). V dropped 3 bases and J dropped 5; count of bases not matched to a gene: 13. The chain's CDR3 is CASSIRPGRAKNNEQFF. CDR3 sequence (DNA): TGTGCCAGTAGTATTCGTCCGGGGAGGGCGAAAAACAATGAGCAGTTCTTC.

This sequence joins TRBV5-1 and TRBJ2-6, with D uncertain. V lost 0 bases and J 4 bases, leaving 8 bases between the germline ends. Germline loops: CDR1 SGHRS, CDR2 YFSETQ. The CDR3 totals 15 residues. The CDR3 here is CASSLAVAGANVLTF. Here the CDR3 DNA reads TGCGCCAGCAGCTTGGCCGTGGCAGGGGCCAACGTCCTGACTTTC.

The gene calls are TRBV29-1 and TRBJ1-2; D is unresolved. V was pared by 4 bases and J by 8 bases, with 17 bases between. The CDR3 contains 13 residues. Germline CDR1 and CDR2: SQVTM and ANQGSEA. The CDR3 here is CSVGLDFSGGYTF. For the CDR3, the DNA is TGCAGCGTTGGGCTAGACTTTTCGGGGGGCTACACCTTC.

The CDR3, as DNA: TGTGCCAGCAGTTATTCAGACTCTGGGGCCAACGTCCTGACTTTC. It yields the protein CASSYSDSGANVLTF. J is TRBJ2-6 and V is TRBV6-5; D is uncertain. Germline V lookup: CDR1 MNHEY, CDR2 SVGAGI. Trimming left V 3 bases short and J 0 bases short, with 6 bases between. CDR3 length equals 15 residues.

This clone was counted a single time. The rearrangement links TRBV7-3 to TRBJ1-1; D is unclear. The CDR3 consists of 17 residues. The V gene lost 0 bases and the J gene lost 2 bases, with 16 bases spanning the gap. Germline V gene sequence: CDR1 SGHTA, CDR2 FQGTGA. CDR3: CASSLTYSNSQNTEAFF. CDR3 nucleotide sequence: TGTGCCAGCAGCTTAACGTATAGTAACAGTCAAAACACTGAAGCTTTCTTT.

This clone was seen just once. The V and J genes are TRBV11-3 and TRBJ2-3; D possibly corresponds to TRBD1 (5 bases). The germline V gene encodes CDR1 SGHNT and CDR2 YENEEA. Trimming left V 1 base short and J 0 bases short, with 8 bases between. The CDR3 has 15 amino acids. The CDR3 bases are TGTGCCAGCAGCTTAGGGGGCAGTAGCACAGATACGCAGTATTTT. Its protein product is CASSLGGSSTDTQYF.

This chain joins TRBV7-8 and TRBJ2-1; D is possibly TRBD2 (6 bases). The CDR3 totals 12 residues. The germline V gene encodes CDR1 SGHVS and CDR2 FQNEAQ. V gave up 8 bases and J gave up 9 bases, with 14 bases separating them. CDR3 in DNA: TGTGCCAGCGGAGGGCGAGTAGGTGAGCAGTTCTTC. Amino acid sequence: CASGGRVGEQFF.

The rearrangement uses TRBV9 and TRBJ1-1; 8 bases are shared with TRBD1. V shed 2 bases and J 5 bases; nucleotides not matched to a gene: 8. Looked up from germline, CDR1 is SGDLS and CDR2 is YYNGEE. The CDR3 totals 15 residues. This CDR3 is CASSVTPTGETEAFF. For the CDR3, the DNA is TGTGCCAGCAGCGTCACACCGACAGGGGAAACTGAAGCTTTCTTT.

The CDR3 region is CASSSIQDREETQYF. CDR3 in DNA: TGTGCCAGCTCATCTATCCAAGACAGGGAAGAGACCCAGTACTTC. The chain joins TRBV18 to TRBJ2-5; 7 bases are shared with TRBD1. The CDR3 totals 15 residues. Germline V gives CDR1 KGHSH, CDR2 LQKENI. V was clipped by 5 bases and J by 3 bases; unmatched bases: 9.

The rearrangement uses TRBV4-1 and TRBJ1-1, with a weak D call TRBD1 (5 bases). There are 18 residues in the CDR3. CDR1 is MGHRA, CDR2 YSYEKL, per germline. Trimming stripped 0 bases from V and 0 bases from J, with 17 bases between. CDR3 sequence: CASSQDMTAWQMNTEAFF. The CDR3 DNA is TGCGCCAGCAGCCAAGATATGACAGCCTGGCAAATGAACACTGAAGCTTTCTTT.

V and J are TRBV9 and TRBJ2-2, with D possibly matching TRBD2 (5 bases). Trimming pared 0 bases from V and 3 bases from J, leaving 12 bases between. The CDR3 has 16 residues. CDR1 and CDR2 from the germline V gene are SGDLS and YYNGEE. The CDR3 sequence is CASSVEASLHTGELFF. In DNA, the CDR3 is TGTGCCAGCAGCGTAGAGGCTAGCCTCCACACCGGGGAGCTGTTTTTT.

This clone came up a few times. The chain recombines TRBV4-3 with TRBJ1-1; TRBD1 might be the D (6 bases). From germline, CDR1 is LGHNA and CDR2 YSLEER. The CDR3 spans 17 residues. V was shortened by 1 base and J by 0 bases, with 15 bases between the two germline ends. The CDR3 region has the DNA TGCGCCAGCAGCCAAGCCCTAAATAGACAGGTGAACACTGAAGCTTTCTTT. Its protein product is CASSQALNRQVNTEAFF.

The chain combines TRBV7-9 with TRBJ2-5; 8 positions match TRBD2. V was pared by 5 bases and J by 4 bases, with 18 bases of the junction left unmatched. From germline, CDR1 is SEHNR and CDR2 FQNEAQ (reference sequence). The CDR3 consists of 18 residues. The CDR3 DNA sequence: TGTGCCAGCAGCCCGTCGGGGGGGCGCGTCTACCAGAGAGAGACCCAGTACTTC. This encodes CASSPSGGRVYQRETQYF.

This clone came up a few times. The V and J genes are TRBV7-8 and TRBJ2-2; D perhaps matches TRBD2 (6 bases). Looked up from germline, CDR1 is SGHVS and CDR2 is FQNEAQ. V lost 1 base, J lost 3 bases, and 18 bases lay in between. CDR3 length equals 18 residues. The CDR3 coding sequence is TGTGCCAGCAGCTTAGATCCCGATGAGAGGGAGGACACCGGGGAGCTGTTTTTT. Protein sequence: CASSLDPDEREDTGELFF.